Shown below are 28 T cell receptor beta chains from a single sample sequenced in a study of CD8+ T cells in alopecia areata. After isolation, RNA underwent reverse transcription to generate cDNA as the sequencing template. TCRdb keeps only in-frame clones here, not all; method: immunoSEQ multiplex PCR. Of 200,000 to 250,000 clones in the sample, about three fifths were seen once. The input for sequencing was CD4+ T cells sorted from blood, taken at week 0. The receptor set was obtained from a human donor with alopecia areata.

The chain uses TRBV4-1 and TRBJ2-1; either TRBD1 or TRBD2 may supply D (5 bases each). Germline V gene sequence: CDR1 MGHRA, CDR2 YSYEKL. V was shortened by 2 bases and J by 2 bases, with 19 bases between the two germline ends. The CDR3 length is 18 residues. CDR3 sequence: CASSQQTRGKGTYNEQFF. CDR3 bases: TGCGCCAGCAGCCAACAGACGAGGGGTAAAGGAACCTACAATGAGCAGTTCTTC.

V usage is TRBV29-1 and J usage is TRBJ1-1, with D hard to call. Germline CDR1 and CDR2: SQVTM and ANQGSEA. The CDR3 spans 13 residues. The V gene lost 0 bases and the J gene lost 2 bases, with 7 bases spanning the gap. CDR3: CSVEDKGNTEAFF. The CDR3 nucleotides are TGCAGCGTTGAAGATAAGGGAAACACTGAAGCTTTCTTT.

The chain is built from TRBV30 and TRBJ2-7, with TRBD2 matching over 8 bases. Germline V CDR1 and CDR2: GTSNPN, SVGIG (reference sequence). Trimming at V came to 3 bases and at J to 4 bases, leaving 8 bases not matched to a gene. The CDR3 covers 14 residues. CDR3 sequence (DNA): TGTGCCTGGAGGGCTGCCGGGACTAGGTACGAGCAGTACTTC. Protein sequence: CAWRAAGTRYEQYF.

V is TRBV18 and J is TRBJ2-1; D is possibly TRBD1 (6 bases). V lost 3 bases to trimming and J lost 7 bases, with 13 bases between them. Germline V gives CDR1 KGHSH, CDR2 LQKENI. The CDR3 spans 14 residues. The DNA of the CDR3 is TGTGCCAGCTCACCGCAGGGGCTCAGGAATGAGCAGTTCTTC. This sequence encodes CASSPQGLRNEQFF.

The chain uses TRBV9 and TRBJ2-7; 7 bases are a match to TRBD2. Per the germline V gene, CDR1 is SGDLS and CDR2 is YYNGEE. V was pared by 0 bases and J by 6 bases, with 9 bases of the junction left unmatched. The CDR3 consists of 15 residues. DNA for the CDR3: TGTGCCAGCAGCGTAGCGGGGCGGGAGCTTGGCGAGCAGTACTTC. It codes for CASSVAGRELGEQYF.

Here the CDR3 reads CASSQRGSGELFF. CDR3 DNA: TGCGCCAGCAGCCAGAGGGGGTCCGGGGAGCTGTTTTTT. J is TRBJ2-2 and V is TRBV4-1; TRBD1 is a possible D gene (6 bases). Germline values: CDR1 MGHRA, CDR2 YSYEKL. Between the trimmed V and J ends, which lost 3 bases and 6 bases, there was a span of 8 bases. The CDR3 extends over 13 amino acids.

The chain couples TRBV7-6 to TRBJ2-3; 7 bases are shared with TRBD2. Germline V lookup: CDR1 SGHVS, CDR2 FNYEAQ. With 4 bases clipped from V and 5 bases from J, the junction kept 9 bases outside the gene matches. The CDR3 consists of 15 residues. The CDR3 nucleotides read TGTGCCAGCAGCTCTAGCGGCCATGAGCGAGATACGCAGTATTTT. This encodes CASSSSGHERDTQYF.

This clone was detected only once. CDR3 sequence (DNA): TGTGCCAGCAGTTTACAGGGATACTATGGCTACACCTTC. Protein: CASSLQGYYGYTF. The rearrangement joins TRBV27 to TRBJ1-2; maybe TRBD1 (5 bases). The CDR3 is made up of 13 amino acids. The V end was cut by 2 bases, the J end by 3 bases, with 7 bases between. Germline loops: CDR1 MNHEY, CDR2 SMNVEV (reference sequence).

Concerning this clone: The sample has other DNA sequences that encode this CDR3 too. The J gene is TRBJ2-1, the V gene TRBV30; 11 bases map to TRBD2. Germline V lookup: CDR1 GTSNPN, CDR2 SVGIG (reference sequence). Germline trimming cut 3 bases from V and 9 bases from J; bases unmatched to any gene: 4. There are 13 residues in the CDR3. CDR3 sequence reads: CAWSTSGSGEQFF. CDR3 bases: TGTGCCTGGAGCACTAGCGGGAGCGGTGAGCAGTTCTTC.

In this sample, this clone turned up a few times. The chain couples TRBV7-9 to TRBJ2-5, with a weak D call TRBD1 (6 bases). V was trimmed by 6 bases and J by 5 bases, leaving 13 bases between them. This CDR3 has 13 amino acids. Germline values: CDR1 SEHNR, CDR2 FQNEAQ (reference sequence). CDR3 nucleotide sequence: TGTGCCAGCAGTCAAGGACAGTGGGAGACCCAGTACTTC. It encodes CASSQGQWETQYF.

The V call is TRBV5-1, the J call TRBJ1-1, with D possibly matching TRBD1 (5 bases). The germline V and J ends were trimmed by 4 bases and 0 bases, with 10 bases remaining between them. In germline, CDR1 is SGHRS, CDR2 YFSETQ. The CDR3 loop spans 14 amino acids. CDR3 sequence reads: CASSADILNTEAFF. In DNA form, the CDR3 reads TGCGCCAGCAGCGCGGACATTCTGAACACTGAAGCTTTCTTT. Variable domain in full (rest from reference TRBV5-1 and TRBJ1-1): KAGVTQTPRYLIKTRGQQVTLSCSPISGHRSVSWYQQTPGQGLQFLFEYFSETQRNKGNFPGRFSGRQFSNSRSEMNVSTLELGDSALYLCASSADILNTEAFFGQGTRLTVV.

This sequence joins TRBV11-2 and TRBJ1-2, with a weak D call TRBD1 (5 bases). The CDR3 covers 12 residues. The V gene lost 5 bases and the J gene lost 5 bases, with 9 bases spanning the gap. The germline CDR1 and CDR2 sequences are SGHAT and FQNNGV. This CDR3 is CASSPGPYGYTF. The CDR3 nucleotides are TGTGCCAGCAGCCCGGGACCGTATGGCTACACCTTC.

The J gene is TRBJ2-7, the V gene TRBV9; maybe TRBD1 (6 bases). The germline V gene has CDR1 SGDLS and CDR2 YYNGEE. Between the trimmed V and J ends, which lost 0 bases and 3 bases, there was a span of 25 bases. The CDR3 has 19 residues. The CDR3 reads CASSVGTGSPSVDFYEQYF. The CDR3 coding sequence is TGTGCCAGCAGCGTAGGTACAGGGTCCCCATCCGTCGATTTCTACGAGCAGTACTTC.

The V and J genes are TRBV29-1 and TRBJ2-7; D may match TRBD1 or TRBD2 (5 bases each). This CDR3 is 13 amino acids long. With 7 bases removed from V and 1 base from J, the gap between germline ends came to 14 bases. Germline V lookup: CDR1 SQVTM, CDR2 ANQGSEA. The DNA of the CDR3 is TGCAGCGCCCTACGGGGCCCATCCTACGAGCAGTACTTC. This sequence encodes CSALRGPSYEQYF.

The J gene is TRBJ2-3, the V gene TRBV29-1; 7 nucleotides align to TRBD2. The J segment lost 3 bases and the V segment lost 6 bases, leaving 9 bases of the junction unmatched. The CDR3 is 14 residues long. Germline V gene data show CDR1 as SQVTM and CDR2 as ANQGSEA. CDR3 amino acids: CSVERGRLTDTQYF. The CDR3 coding sequence is TGCAGCGTAGAGCGGGGAAGGCTTACAGATACGCAGTATTTT.

This clone came up a few times. This CDR3 is CASSLAPGRNTEAFF. The DNA of the CDR3 is TGTGCCAGCAGCTTGGCTCCAGGGCGAAACACTGAAGCTTTCTTT. The chain carries TRBV5-5 and TRBJ1-1; the D gene is possibly TRBD1 (5 bases). The CDR3 is 15 amino acids. Germline V gives CDR1 SGHKS, CDR2 YYEKEE (reference sequence). V lost 0 bases and J lost 2, with 11 bases in between.

The CDR3 nucleotides read TGTGCCTGGGGCTGGGAAAGGGCTAAGCAGTTCTTC. Translating it yields CAWGWERAKQFF. The chain uses TRBV30 and TRBJ2-1; D unresolved. The germline gives CDR1 GTSNPN, CDR2 SVGIG (reference sequence). The ends were cut back, 5 bases at V and 11 bases at J, with 16 bases in the middle. The CDR3 spans 12 residues.

The chain uses TRBV14 and TRBJ2-3; D possibly uses TRBD1 or TRBD2 (5 bases each). Germline CDR1 SGHDN, CDR2 FVKESK. The CDR3 length is 14 residues. With 4 bases removed from V and 8 bases from J, the gap between germline ends came to 16 bases. The CDR3 DNA reads TGTGCCAGCAGCCCTAGTGGGGGTCCTGGTACGCAGTATTTT. Translation: CASSPSGGPGTQYF. The whole variable domain, remainder taken from reference TRBV14 and TRBJ2-3, is EAGVTQFPSHSVIEKGQTVTLRCDPISGHDNLYWYRRVMGKEIKFLLHFVKESKQDESGMPNNRFLAERTGGTYSTLKVQPAELEDSGVYFCASSPSGGPGTQYFGPGTRLTVL.

The rearrangement joins TRBV27 to TRBJ2-6; D gene ambiguous. Germline V gene data show CDR1 as MNHEY and CDR2 as SMNVEV (reference sequence). The length of the CDR3 is 15 residues. V was clipped by 7 bases and J by 2 bases, with 12 bases between them. CDR3 bases: TGTGCCAGCAATTCCCAAGGCGCTGGGGCCAACGTCCTGACTTTC. It is translated as CASNSQGAGANVLTF.

The chain links TRBV9 to TRBJ2-5; D unresolved. There are 17 residues in the CDR3. V was cut by 4 bases and J by 5 bases, with 24 bases left in between. CDR1 is SGDLS, CDR2 YYNGEE, per germline. The CDR3 is CASSTGDLYGSSETQYF. CDR3 bases: TGTGCCAGCAGCACGGGTGATTTATACGGATCCTCTGAGACCCAGTACTTC.

The chain uses TRBV6-5 and TRBJ2-5, with 7 bases aligning to TRBD1. This CDR3 comprises 15 residues. Germline V gene sequence: CDR1 MNHEY, CDR2 SVGAGI. The J segment lost 4 bases and the V segment lost 2 bases, leaving 7 bases of the junction unmatched. CDR3 in amino acids: CASSYRAGGLETQYF. The CDR3 DNA sequence: TGTGCCAGCAGTTACCGCGCAGGGGGATTAGAGACCCAGTACTTC.

The gene calls are TRBV29-1 and TRBJ2-7, with D unresolved. The CDR3 covers 13 residues. Deletions cut 4 bases from V and 5 bases from J, with 15 bases between. Germline CDR1 reads SQVTM; CDR2 reads ANQGSEA. CDR3 residues: CSVGPRMVNEQYF. For the CDR3, the DNA is TGCAGCGTTGGCCCTCGCATGGTCAACGAGCAGTACTTC.

This sequence joins TRBV9 and TRBJ2-5; 9 nucleotides align to TRBD2. CDR3 length equals 15 residues. Germline CDR1 SGDLS, CDR2 YYNGEE. With V trimmed by 3 bases and J by 2 bases, 5 bases remained unmatched. CDR3 protein: CASSALAGDQETQYF. The CDR3 nucleotides read TGTGCCAGCAGCGCCTTAGCGGGAGATCAAGAGACCCAGTACTTC.

The chain recombines TRBV2 with TRBJ1-5; D remains ambiguous. The V end was cut by 0 bases, the J end by 11 bases, with 5 bases between. The CDR3 is 11 amino acids. Germline V gene lookup returns CDR1 SNHLY and CDR2 FYNNEI. CDR3 in amino acids: CASSEAQTQHF. The CDR3 region has the DNA TGTGCCAGCAGTGAAGCCCAAACCCAGCATTTT.

The chain carries TRBV27 and TRBJ2-1; 7 bases line up with TRBD2. The CDR3 is 13 amino acids. CDR1 is MNHEY, CDR2 SMNVEV, per germline (reference sequence). Unmatched junction bases numbered 11, after V lost 5 bases and J lost 13 bases. The CDR3 region is CASSLEPGLLQFF. Written as DNA, the CDR3 is TGTGCCAGCAGTCTAGAGCCGGGACTACTACAGTTCTTC.

The chain employs TRBV9 and TRBJ2-5; 7 bases agree with TRBD1. The J call is uncertain, as TRBJ2-7 better fits the DNA end. The germline V gene encodes CDR1 SGDLS and CDR2 YYNGEE. The CDR3 has 14 residues. The chain's CDR3 is CASSPRDSSYEQYF. CDR3 in DNA: TGTGCCAGCAGCCCACGGGACAGCTCCTACGAGCAGTACTTC.

This rearrangement joins TRBV7-8 to TRBJ1-5; TRBD1 might be the D (5 bases). V was pared by 5 bases and J by 2 bases, with 16 bases between. CDR1 is SGHVS, CDR2 FQNEAQ, per germline. This CDR3 has 16 residues. CDR3 DNA sequence: TGTGCCAGCAGCCCAGGGAGGTTTTTGGGCAATCAGCCCCAGCATTTT. This gives the protein CASSPGRFLGNQPQHF.

The chain joins TRBV7-2 to TRBJ1-1; no clear D. The V gene's germline CDR1 is SGHTA and CDR2 FQGNSA. This CDR3 has 14 amino acids. The V gene lost 5 bases and the J gene lost 3 bases, with 13 bases spanning the gap. CDR3 nucleotide sequence: TGTGCCAGCAGCATCTCAGTGGGAGACACTGAAGCTTTCTTT. Protein sequence: CASSISVGDTEAFF.